These T cell receptor beta chains were read from a single sample in a study of shared clonotypes between healthy human individuals. TCRdb keeps only in-frame clones here, not all; method: immunoSEQ multiplex PCR. This sample carries around 980,000 clones, around 78% of them seen once, and the ten largest clones take 0.5% to 0.65%. Specimen: memory CD4+ T cells from PBMCs. All receptors come from a man younger than 30 in good health. Some clones in this sample may be carry-over from other donors' samples. Both conserved end residues are part of each CDR3. The order of the fields is D gene, J gene, V gene, CDR3 length, clone size, CDR3 protein, CDR3 DNA. A D gene is named only where the DNA matches it firmly. A row's size may be missing; if present it is once, few, many or a size class.

NA,TRBJ2-1,TRBV7-2,15,NA,CASSQTSWAYNEQFF,TGTGCCAGCAGCCAAACTAGCTGGGCCTACAATGAGCAGTTCTTC
TRBD2,TRBJ2-3,TRBV4-2,19,once,CASSQRTSGRARSTDTQYF,TGTGCCAGCAGCCAAAGGACTAGCGGGAGGGCCAGGAGCACAGATACGCAGTATTTT
NA,TRBJ2-3,TRBV7-8,11,NA,CASINTDTQYF,TGTGCCAGCATCAACACAGATACGCAGTATTTT
TRBD2,TRBJ2-2,TRBV5-1,16,NA,CASSARLAGDTGELFF,TGCGCCAGCAGCGCCCGACTAGCGGGAGACACCGGGGAGCTGTTTTTT
NA,TRBJ1-5,TRBV18,15,NA,CASSLGQYSNQPQHF,TGTGCCAGCTCACTGGGACAATATAGCAATCAGCCCCAGCATTTT
TRBD1,TRBJ1-2,TRBV7-3,15,NA,CASSLTHVLGQGVTF,TGTGCCAGCAGCTTAACCCACGTATTGGGGCAGGGGGTAACCTTC
NA,TRBJ2-5,TRBV11-2,16,NA,CASSSRRRAGLETQYF,TGTGCCAGCAGCTCCCGTCGGAGGGCTGGGTTGGAGACCCAGTACTTC
NA,TRBJ2-3,TRBV5-1,14,few,CASSGDHGTDTQYF,TGCGCCAGCAGCGGGGACCACGGCACAGATACGCAGTATTTT
TRBD2,TRBJ2-3,TRBV5-1,17,NA,CASSRSLAGASTDTQYF,TGCGCCAGCAGCAGAAGCCTAGCGGGAGCTAGCACAGATACGCAGTATTTT
TRBD1,TRBJ1-3,TRBV7-3,15,NA,CASSQTGGSGNTIYF,TGTGCCAGCAGCCAAACAGGGGGCTCTGGAAACACCATATATTTT
NA,TRBJ2-7,TRBV30,13,NA,CAWSVLSGRQQYF,TGTGCCTGGAGTGTACTGTCAGGTCGACAGCAGTACTTC
NA,TRBJ2-7,TRBV27,12,NA,CASSPTYYEQYF,TGTGCCAGCAGCCCGACATACTACGAGCAGTACTTC
NA,TRBJ2-5,TRBV7-2,15,NA,CASSLAGGRGETQYF,TGTGCCAGCAGCTTAGCGGGAGGGAGGGGGGAGACCCAGTACTTC
NA,TRBJ1-1,TRBV2,13,NA,CASRKEGYTEAFF,TGTGCCAGCAGAAAGGAGGGGTACACTGAAGCTTTCTTT
NA,TRBJ2-3,TRBV7-2,12,NA,CASSTVPDTQYF,TGTGCCAGCAGCACAGTACCAGATACGCAGTATTTT
NA,TRBJ1-5,TRBV19,14,NA,CASSIIDGDQPQHF,TGTGCCAGTAGTATTATAGACGGAGATCAGCCCCAGCATTTT
NA,TRBJ1-2,TRBV4-3,15,many,CASSHGSPPVYGYTF,TGCGCCAGCAGCCACGGATCCCCACCGGTTTATGGCTACACCTTC
TRBD1,TRBJ2-7,TRBV18,14,few,CASSPNTGGSEQYF,TGTGCCAGCTCACCAAACACAGGGGGCAGCGAGCAGTACTTC
TRBD1,TRBJ1-4,TRBV2,14,NA,CASSEGQPGEKLFF,TGTGCCAGCAGTGAGGGACAGCCGGGGGAAAAACTGTTTTTT
NA,TRBJ1-5,TRBV2,15,NA,CASSGFEDRNQPQHF,TGTGCCAGCAGCGGGTTTGAGGACAGAAATCAGCCCCAGCATTTT
NA,TRBJ2-1,TRBV11-2,14,NA,CASSLRFRGDEQFF,TGTGCCAGCAGCTTGCGGTTTCGAGGGGATGAGCAGTTCTTC
TRBD1,TRBJ1-4,TRBV5-1,14,NA,CASSTGQGREKLFF,TGCGCCAGCAGTACTGGACAGGGTCGAGAAAAACTGTTTTTT
TRBD1,TRBJ2-2,TRBV9,15,NA,CASSAGTGITGELFF,TGTGCCAGCAGCGCCGGGACAGGGATCACCGGGGAGCTGTTTTTT
NA,TRBJ2-7,TRBV11-2,12,NA,CASSLVGYEQYF,TGTGCCAGCAGCTTAGTGGGCTACGAGCAGTACTTC
TRBD2,TRBJ2-3,TRBV7-9,16,NA,CASSDTSGSGIDTQYF,TGTGCCAGCAGCGACACTAGCGGGAGTGGGATAGATACGCAGTATTTT
TRBD1,TRBJ2-3,TRBV5-1,14,NA,CASSLSGGADTQYF,TGCGCCAGCAGCTTGTCAGGGGGAGCAGATACGCAGTATTTT
TRBD2,TRBJ2-1,TRBV9,16,once,CASSAAGDSVYNEQFF,TGTGCCAGCAGCGCAGCGGGGGACTCAGTATACAATGAGCAGTTCTTC
NA,TRBJ1-2,TRBV25-1,16,NA,CASSEWDGGDNYGYTF,TGTGCCAGCAGTGAATGGGACGGGGGGGATAACTATGGCTACACCTTC
NA,TRBJ2-1,TRBV28,14,NA,CASSLPASYNEQFF,TGTGCCAGCAGTTTACCAGCTTCTTACAATGAGCAGTTCTTC
NA,TRBJ2-3,TRBV6-4,11,NA,CASGDEDTQYF,TGTGCCAGCGGGGATGAGGATACGCAGTATTTT
NA,TRBJ2-7,TRBV7-2,14,NA,CASSLEVGAGEQYF,TGTGCCAGCAGCTTAGAGGTTGGCGCGGGCGAGCAGTACTTC
NA,TRBJ1-1,TRBV9,12,NA,CASSVENTEAFF,TGTGCCAGCAGCGTAGAGAACACTGAAGCTTTCTTT
NA,TRBJ2-3,TRBV27,13,once,CASRLRDTDTQYF,TGTGCCAGCAGACTCCGGGACACAGATACGCAGTATTTT
TRBD2,TRBJ2-5,TRBV5-1,16,NA,CASSLVGSGLGETQYF,TGCGCCAGCAGCTTGGTTGGTAGCGGGTTAGGAGAGACCCAGTACTTC
TRBD1,TRBJ2-7,TRBV28,14,NA,CASRTGGLSYEQYF,TGTGCCAGCCGAACAGGGGGCCTCTCCTACGAGCAGTACTTC
NA,TRBJ2-1,TRBV7-2,14,NA,CASSLVRIINEQFF,TGTGCCAGCAGCTTAGTCAGGATCATCAATGAGCAGTTCTTC
TRBD1,TRBJ1-3,TRBV11-2,14,NA,CASTRAGGGNTIYF,TGTGCCAGCACCCGGGCAGGGGGTGGAAACACCATATATTTT
NA,TRBJ2-1,TRBV13,15,NA,CASSLPTRTGHEQFF,TGTGCCAGCAGCCTTCCCACCCGCACAGGGCATGAGCAGTTCTTC
NA,TRBJ1-1,TRBV28,13,few,CASTTIRNTEAFF,TGTGCCAGCACAACCATCAGAAACACTGAAGCTTTCTTT
NA,TRBJ2-3,TRBV18,13,NA,CASSLGGTDTQYF,TGTGCCAGCTCCCTAGGGGGCACAGATACGCAGTATTTT
TRBD1,TRBJ1-4,TRBV6-1,18,NA,CASSEHSPGQGTNEKLFF,TGTGCCAGCAGTGAACACTCCCCGGGACAGGGGACTAATGAAAAACTGTTTTTT
NA,TRBJ1-1,TRBV29-1,13,NA,CSVRQGRNTEAFF,TGCAGCGTGAGGCAGGGAAGGAACACTGAAGCTTTCTTT
NA,TRBJ1-2,TRBV30,12,NA,CACLRTGHGYTF,TGTGCCTGCCTCAGGACGGGGCATGGCTACACCTTC
TRBD1,TRBJ1-2,TRBV5-6,15,NA,CASSTTGTGVVSYTF,TGTGCCAGCAGCACAACCGGGACAGGGGTGGTAAGCTACACCTTC
NA,TRBJ2-3,TRBV14,15,few,CASSRGSVSTDTQYF,TGTGCCAGCAGCCGGGGGAGCGTCAGCACAGATACGCAGTATTTT
NA,TRBJ1-1,TRBV19,14,NA,CASSMTGGNTEAFF,TGTGCCAGTAGTATGACAGGCGGCAACACTGAAGCTTTCTTT
NA,TRBJ2-1,TRBV7-3,12,NA,CASSLPPNEQFF,TGTGCCAGCAGCTTACCACCCAATGAGCAGTTCTTC
NA,TRBJ1-5,TRBV5-1,10,NA,CARYNQPQHF,TGCGCCAGGTACAATCAGCCCCAGCATTTT
TRBD2,TRBJ2-7,TRBV4-1,14,NA,CASSLRGGSYEQYF,TGCGCCAGCAGCCTCCGGGGGGGATCCTACGAGCAGTACTTC